This T cell receptor beta chain appears in the sequencing data of a study of blood T cell repertoires in COVID-19. About the research overall: T cells, B-cell-depleted T cells, or PBMCs provided the cDNA or gDNA that served as material.

Sequencing was performed with immunoSEQ multiplex PCR; in TCRdb, only in-frame clones are kept and a portion is missing. The sample carries approximately 15,000 clones, about 86% recorded once. Germline trimming cut 6 bases from V and 1 base from J; bases unmatched to any gene: 9. Germline-derived CDR1 and CDR2 are WSHSY and SAAADI. This CDR3 has 16 amino acids. The sample taken for sequencing was peripheral blood. This clonotype was obtained from a human donor in a cohort sampled during active COVID-19. The chain couples TRBV10-2 to TRBJ1-1; 9 bases align to TRBD1. DNA for the CDR3: TGCGCCAGCAGGTTTGGGACAGGGCGAGGGAACACTGAAGCTTTCTTT. Residues: CASRFGTGRGNTEAFF.